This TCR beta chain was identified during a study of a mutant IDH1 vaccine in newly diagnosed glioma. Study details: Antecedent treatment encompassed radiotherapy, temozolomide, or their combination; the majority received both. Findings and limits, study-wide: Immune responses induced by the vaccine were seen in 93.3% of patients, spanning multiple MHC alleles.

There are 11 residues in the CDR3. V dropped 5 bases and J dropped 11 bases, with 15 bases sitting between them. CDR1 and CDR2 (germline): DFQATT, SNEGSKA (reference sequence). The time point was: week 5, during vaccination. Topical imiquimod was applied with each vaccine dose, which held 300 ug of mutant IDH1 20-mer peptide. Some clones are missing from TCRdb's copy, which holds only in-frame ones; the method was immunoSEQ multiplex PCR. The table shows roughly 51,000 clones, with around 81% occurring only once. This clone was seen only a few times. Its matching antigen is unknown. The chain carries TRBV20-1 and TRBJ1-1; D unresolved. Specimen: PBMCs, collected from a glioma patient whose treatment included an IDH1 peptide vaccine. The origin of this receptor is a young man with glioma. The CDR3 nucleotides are TGCAGTGCTCAACGAGGGCAATGGGCTTTCTTT. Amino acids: CSAQRGQWAFF.